Presented here are 13 T cell receptor beta chains from one specimen sequenced in a study of shared clonotypes between healthy human individuals. The data were produced by immunoSEQ multiplex PCR, yet TCRdb's version contains in-frame clones alone and is incomplete. The sample holds around 980,000 clones; more than 75% are singletons and the top ten take roughly 0.55%. The source material was memory CD4+ T cells from PBMCs. Subset specified: CD45RA-negative fraction. These receptors originate from a young man in good health. Some clones in this sample may be carry-over from other donors' samples.

This clone was detected a few times. This chain connects TRBV9 to TRBJ2-3; D call uncertain. Germline CDR1 is SGDLS and CDR2 is YYNGEE. This CDR3 is 14 amino acids long. Trimming left V 0 bases short and J 5 bases short, with 10 bases between. This CDR3 reads CASSVAPVGDTQYF. The CDR3 region has the DNA TGTGCCAGCAGCGTAGCGCCAGTAGGAGATACGCAGTATTTT.

This clone appeared many times. Other DNA sequences in this specimen translate into the identical CDR3. The CDR3 DNA is TGCGCCAGCAGCTTGGTGGGGAACGGTGAAAAACTGTTTTTT. Protein product: CASSLVGNGEKLFF. The chain is built from TRBV5-1 and TRBJ1-4; D not resolved. V lost 0 bases to trimming and J lost 7 bases, with 10 bases between them. The length of the CDR3 is 14 residues. Germline CDR1 and CDR2: SGHRS and YFSETQ.

J is TRBJ1-2 and V is TRBV30; D is unclear. CDR1 is GTSNPN and CDR2 is SVGIG in the germline V gene (reference sequence). The CDR3 sequence is 12 residues long. Trimming took off 4 bases at V and 7 bases at J, with 13 bases between the two ends. CDR3 coding DNA: TGTGCCTGGACCCCGGACGCCCTTGGCTACACCTTC. This gives the protein CAWTPDALGYTF.

V and J are TRBV7-9 and TRBJ2-1; D unclear. Looked up from germline, CDR1 is SEHNR and CDR2 is FQNEAQ (reference sequence). The length of the CDR3 is 13 residues. V was clipped by 3 bases and J by 6 bases, with 9 bases between them. CDR3 coding DNA: TGTGCCAGCAGCTTTCTGGGCACCAATGAGCAGTTCTTC. Encoded protein: CASSFLGTNEQFF.

This clone was detected a few times. J is TRBJ2-1 and V is TRBV7-9; no reliable D call. Germline CDR1 and CDR2: SEHNR and FQNEAQ (reference sequence). The ends were cut back, 1 base at V and 8 bases at J, with 9 bases in the middle. There are 13 residues in the CDR3. In nucleotides, the CDR3 is TGTGCCAGCAGCTTAGGACCGGCCTATGAGCAGTTCTTC. As protein: CASSLGPAYEQFF.

This chain connects TRBV7-3 to TRBJ2-7, with D perhaps matching TRBD2 (6 bases). CDR1 SGHTA and CDR2 FQGTGA come from the germline V gene. Trimming pared 6 bases from V and 6 bases from J, leaving 24 bases between. CDR3 size: 16 residues. CDR3 sequence: CASSLSRASVSSEQYF. CDR3 sequence (DNA): TGTGCCAGCAGTCTCTCCCGGGCTAGCGTCTCTAGCGAGCAGTACTTC.

V and J are TRBV9 and TRBJ2-7; 10 bases line up with TRBD2. Germline CDR1 SGDLS, CDR2 YYNGEE. This CDR3 is built from 15 residues. J lost 6 bases, V lost 4 bases, and 10 bases had no gene match. The CDR3 loop is CASSKLAGKEGEQYF. The CDR3 nucleotides read TGTGCCAGCAGCAAACTAGCGGGAAAAGAGGGCGAGCAGTACTTC.

The table lists this clone with a count of one. The chain joins TRBV12-5 to TRBJ1-1; possibly TRBD1 for D (5 bases). Between the trimmed V and J ends, which lost 3 bases and 1 base, there was a span of 6 bases. Germline V CDR1 and CDR2: LGHNT, FRNRAP. The CDR3 length is 13 residues. DNA for the CDR3: TGTGCTAGTGGTTTAAGGGGGAACACTGAAGCTTTCTTT. Encoded protein: CASGLRGNTEAFF.

The V gene is TRBV25-1, the J gene TRBJ2-2, with 7 nucleotides matching TRBD1. The germline gives CDR1 MGHDK, CDR2 SYGVNS. Unmatched junction bases numbered 4, after V lost 4 bases and J lost 2 bases. This CDR3 has 15 amino acids. The CDR3 here is CASSVQGYNTGELFF. In nucleotides, the CDR3 is TGTGCCAGCAGTGTACAGGGGTATAACACCGGGGAGCTGTTTTTT. Complete variable domain (other parts from reference TRBV25-1 and TRBJ2-2): EADIYQTPRYLVIGTGKKITLECSQTMGHDKMYWYQQDPGMELHLIHYSYGVNSTEKGDLSSESTVSRIRTEHFPLTLESARPSHTSQYLCASSVQGYNTGELFFGEGSRLTVL.

V gene TRBV2 combines with J gene TRBJ2-5, with 12 bases lining up with TRBD2. V lost 5 bases and J lost 5; bases outside the gene matches: 6. Germline-derived CDR1 and CDR2 are SNHLY and FYNNEI. This CDR3 is 15 amino acids long. The CDR3 here is CASSPTSGGIETQYF. In DNA, the CDR3 is TGTGCCAGCAGTCCGACTAGCGGGGGAATTGAGACCCAGTACTTC.

This clone came up a few times. This chain uses TRBV7-2 with TRBJ1-1, with a weak D call TRBD1 (5 bases). Germline values: CDR1 SGHTA, CDR2 FQGNSA. This CDR3 is 13 amino acids long. The V end lost 5 bases, the J end lost 5 bases, and 12 bases lay between the germline ends. The CDR3 region is CASSRDDWTEAFF. In DNA form, the CDR3 reads TGTGCCAGCAGCCGGGACGACTGGACTGAAGCTTTCTTT.

The chain combines TRBV27 with TRBJ1-5, with D possibly matching TRBD1 (6 bases). Trimming cost V 2 bases and J 5 bases, with 13 bases left between them. The CDR3 is 15 amino acids. Germline CDR1 reads MNHEY; CDR2 reads SMNVEV (reference sequence). As DNA, the CDR3 is TGTGCCAGCAGTTTAACTCCCAGGGGTTATCAGCCCCAGCATTTT. Protein product: CASSLTPRGYQPQHF.

The chain carries TRBV6-1 and TRBJ2-1; no definite D call. From germline, CDR1 is MNHNS and CDR2 SASEGT. CDR3 length equals 15 residues. The V end was cut by 3 bases, the J end by 1 base, with 10 bases between. CDR3: CASSEWEESYNEQFF. In DNA, the CDR3 is TGTGCCAGCAGTGAGTGGGAAGAGTCCTACAATGAGCAGTTCTTC.